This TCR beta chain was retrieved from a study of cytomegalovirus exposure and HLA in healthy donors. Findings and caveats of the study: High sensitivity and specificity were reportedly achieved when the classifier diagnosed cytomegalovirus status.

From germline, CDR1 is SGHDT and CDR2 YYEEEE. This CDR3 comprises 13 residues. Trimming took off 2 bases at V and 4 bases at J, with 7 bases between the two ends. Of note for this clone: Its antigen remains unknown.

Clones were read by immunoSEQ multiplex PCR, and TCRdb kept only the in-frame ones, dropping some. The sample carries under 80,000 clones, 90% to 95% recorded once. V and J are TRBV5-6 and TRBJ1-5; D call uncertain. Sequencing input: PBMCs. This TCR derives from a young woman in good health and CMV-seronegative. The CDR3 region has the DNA TGTGCCAGCAGCTTATGGGAGAATCAGCCCCAGCATTTT. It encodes CASSLWENQPQHF.